What follows are 11 T cell receptor beta chains derived from one specimen sequenced in a study of technical replicates of blood from a handful of donors. Assay: immunoSEQ multiplex PCR; the TCRdb copy retains only in-frame clones and omits some. The sample shows about 49,000 clones, around nine tenths of them seen only once. The sequencing sample was made of PBMCs. The receptors originated from a human donor in good health. Some clones in this sample may be carry-over from other donors' samples.

The chain recombines TRBV5-4 with TRBJ2-5; 12 positions agree with TRBD2. The V gene's germline CDR1 is SGHNT and CDR2 YYREEE (reference sequence). This CDR3 is built from 15 residues. V lost 2 bases and J lost 8; bases outside the gene matches: 7. CDR3 sequence: CASSFMGLAGITQYF. The CDR3 DNA reads TGTGCCAGCAGCTTCATGGGACTAGCGGGTATAACCCAGTACTTC.

This chain connects TRBV29-1 to TRBJ2-2; 8 bases are shared with TRBD2. In germline, CDR1 is SQVTM, CDR2 ANQGSEA. This CDR3 has 13 residues. With V trimmed by 7 bases and J by 5 bases, 6 bases remained unmatched. The CDR3 sequence: CSGTAGVTGELFF. As DNA, the CDR3 is TGCAGCGGAACAGCGGGAGTTACCGGGGAGCTGTTTTTT.

The V gene is TRBV19, the J gene TRBJ2-7; 10 positions agree with TRBD1. The V and J ends lost 5 bases and 1 base, in that order; junction bases with no gene match: 5. This CDR3 spans 15 amino acids. CDR1 is LNHDA, CDR2 SQIVND, per germline (reference sequence). CDR3 nucleotide sequence: TGTGCCAGTAGTGCACGGGACAGGGGATCCTACGAGCAGTACTTC. Its protein product is CASSARDRGSYEQYF.

The chain combines TRBV7-3 with TRBJ1-1; D is undetermined. Between the trimmed V and J ends, which lost 4 bases and 4 bases, there was a span of 10 bases. The CDR3 sequence is 13 residues long. CDR1 and CDR2 from the germline V gene are SGHTA and FQGTGA. CDR3 residues: CASSSSTITEAFF. The CDR3 DNA reads TGTGCCAGCAGCTCTTCTACTATCACTGAAGCTTTCTTT.

This chain links TRBV7-2 with TRBJ2-3, with D perhaps matching TRBD1 (5 bases). CDR3 size: 15 residues. The germline gives CDR1 SGHTA, CDR2 FQGNSA. Deletions cut 3 bases from V and 3 bases from J, with 13 bases between. The CDR3 spells CASSFPGARTDTQYF. As DNA, the CDR3 is TGTGCCAGCAGCTTCCCTGGGGCTAGGACAGATACGCAGTATTTT.

The chain joins TRBV19 to TRBJ1-5; D gene unclear. The CDR3 sequence is 13 residues long. The germline gives CDR1 LNHDA, CDR2 SQIVND (reference sequence). V dropped 7 bases and J dropped 0 bases, with 7 bases sitting between them. CDR3 nucleotide sequence: TGTGCCAGTACAACAGTTAGCAATCAGCCCCAGCATTTT. This sequence encodes CASTTVSNQPQHF.

This chain uses TRBV11-3 with TRBJ2-3; TRBD2 might be the D (5 bases). The germline gives CDR1 SGHNT, CDR2 YENEEA. The length of the CDR3 is 14 residues. The V and J ends lost 5 bases and 7 bases respectively, with 16 bases between them. Written as DNA, the CDR3 is TGTGCCAGCAGCGTCGGAGAGGGCTTTTATACGCAGTATTTT. It codes for CASSVGEGFYTQYF.

The chain links TRBV5-1 to TRBJ2-2; TRBD2 agrees at 10 bases. The CDR3 is 15 amino acids. V lost 3 bases and J lost 6; bases outside the gene matches: 5. Germline loops: CDR1 SGHRS, CDR2 YFSETQ. The CDR3 region is CASSYLAGAAGELFF. The CDR3 DNA sequence: TGCGCCAGCAGCTATCTAGCGGGGGCGGCCGGGGAGCTGTTTTTT.

V is TRBV5-6 and J is TRBJ1-2; unclear D gene. The V gene's germline CDR1 is SGHDT and CDR2 YYEEEE. The CDR3 runs to 15 residues. The V gene lost 1 base and the J gene lost 1 base, with 11 bases spanning the gap. For the CDR3, the DNA is TGTGCCAGCAGCTTGTCCCCGGGAGGTAACTATGGCTACACCTTC. Amino acid sequence: CASSLSPGGNYGYTF.

V usage is TRBV4-2 and J usage is TRBJ2-5, with D maybe TRBD2 (6 bases). The germline CDR1 and CDR2 sequences are LGHNA and YNFKEQ. This CDR3 spans 15 amino acids. V shed 3 bases and J shed 5 bases, with 16 bases lying between them. The DNA of the CDR3 is TGTGCCAGCAGCCAGGGGACTGATCTGCGGGAGACCCAGTACTTC. It specifies CASSQGTDLRETQYF.

The CDR3 nucleotides are TGTGCCACCAGTAGCTCTACAGGGGAGCTGTTTTTT. Its translation: CATSSSTGELFF. This chain links TRBV15 with TRBJ2-2; no definite D call. Germline values: CDR1 LNHNV, CDR2 YYDKDF (reference sequence). CDR3 length: 12 amino acids. The ends were cut back, 6 bases at V and 8 bases at J, with 10 bases in the middle.